This T cell receptor beta chain was documented in a study of shared clonotypes between healthy human individuals. Between the trimmed V and J ends, which lost 2 bases and 2 bases, there was a span of 4 bases. CDR1 is SGHRS, CDR2 YFSETQ, per germline. This CDR3 spans 12 amino acids. This clone has a single count. This same CDR3 is encoded by further DNA sequences in the sample. Assay used: immunoSEQ multiplex PCR; TCRdb lists only in-frame clones, some missing. This table has fewer than 2.5 million clones, 93% appearing once. A CD45RA+ naive subset and a CD45RA-negative memory subset were split from CD4+ cells.

This receptor was identified in a young man in good health. Some clones in this sample may be carry-over from other donors' samples. The V and J genes are TRBV5-1 and TRBJ2-5, with no clear D. Sequenced: naive CD4+ T cells from PBMCs. Subset given: CD45RA+ positively selected. The CDR3 sequence is CASSLLQETQYF. The CDR3, as DNA: TGCGCCAGCAGCTTATTACAAGAGACCCAGTACTTC.